The present T cell receptor beta chain was sequenced within a study of beta chain features in type 1 diabetes. All of the isolated RNA was reverse transcribed, so expressed TCRB transcripts were sequenced. Clones were read by immunoSEQ multiplex PCR, and TCRdb kept only the in-frame ones, dropping some. The profile shows roughly 610,000 clones, 15% to 17% of them singletons. The V and J ends lost 6 bases and 2 bases respectively, with 23 bases between them. Germline V gene sequence: CDR1 SQVTM, CDR2 ANQGSEA. CDR3 size: 16 residues. For this clone: The same CDR3 is also encoded by other DNA sequences in this sample.

This chain joins TRBV29-1 and TRBJ2-7; D is tentatively TRBD1 or TRBD2 (7 bases each). This receptor was obtained from a young man in good health. Material: naive CD4+ T cells from blood. CDR3 sequence reads: CSVGGPQGEFTYEQYF. The DNA for the CDR3 is TGCAGCGTGGGGGGGCCCCAGGGGGAATTCACCTACGAGCAGTACTTC.